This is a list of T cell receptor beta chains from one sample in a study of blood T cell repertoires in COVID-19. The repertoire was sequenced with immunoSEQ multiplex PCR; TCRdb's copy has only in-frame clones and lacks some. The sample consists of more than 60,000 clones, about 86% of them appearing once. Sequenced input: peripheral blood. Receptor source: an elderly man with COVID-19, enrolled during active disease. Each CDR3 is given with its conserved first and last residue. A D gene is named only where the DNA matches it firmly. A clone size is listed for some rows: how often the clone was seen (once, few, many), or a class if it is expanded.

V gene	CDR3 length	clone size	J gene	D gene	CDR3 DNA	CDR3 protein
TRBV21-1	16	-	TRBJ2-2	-	TGTGCCAGCAGCAAAGTGAGGACAGGGAACACCGGGGAGCTGTTTTTT	CASSKVRTGNTGELFF
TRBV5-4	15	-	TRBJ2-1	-	TGTGCCAGCAGCTTGGGAGGTGCGGCCTACAATGAGCAGTTCTTC	CASSLGGAAYNEQFF
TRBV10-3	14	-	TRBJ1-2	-	TGTGCCATCAGTCCAGGGGAAGTGAGCTATGGCTACACCTTC	CAISPGEVSYGYTF
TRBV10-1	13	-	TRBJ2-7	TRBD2	TGCGCCAGCAGTGAGAGGGAGGGCTACGAGCAGTACTTC	CASSEREGYEQYF
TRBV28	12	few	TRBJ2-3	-	TGTGCCAGCAGTTTGAACTCAGATACGCAGTATTTT	CASSLNSDTQYF
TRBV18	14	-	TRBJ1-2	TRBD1	TGTGCCAGCTCACCGCGGACAGGGGAGTATGGCTACACCTTC	CASSPRTGEYGYTF
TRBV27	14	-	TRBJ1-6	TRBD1	TGTGCCAGCACTTTACGACAGGGGATGTCACCCCTCCACTTT	CASTLRQGMSPLHF
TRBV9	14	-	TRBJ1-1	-	TGTGCCAGCAGCGTTTTGGACGACAGCTTGAAAGCTTTCTTT	CASSVLDDSLKAFF
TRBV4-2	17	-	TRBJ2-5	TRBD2	TGTGCCAGCAGCCAAGCATCTAGCGGGGGACTCCAAGAGACCCAGTACTTC	CASSQASSGGLQETQYF
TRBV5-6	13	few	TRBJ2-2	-	TGTGCCAGCAGCCGCGTTCGGGCCGGGGAGCTGTTTTTT	CASSRVRAGELFF
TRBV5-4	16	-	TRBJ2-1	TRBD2	TGTGCCAGCAGCTCGGGACTAGCGGGGGGGCCAGTTGAGCAGTTCTTC	CASSSGLAGGPVEQFF
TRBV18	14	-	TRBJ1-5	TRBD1	TGTGCCAGCTCACCAGGGACAGGGGAGCAGCCCCAGCATTTT	CASSPGTGEQPQHF
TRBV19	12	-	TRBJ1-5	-	TGTGCCAGCGGACAGAATAATCAGCCCCAGCATTTT	CASGQNNQPQHF
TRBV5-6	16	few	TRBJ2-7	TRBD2	TGTGCCAGCAGCCTCCCCGGCACTAGCGGAATTTACGAGCAGTACTTC	CASSLPGTSGIYEQYF
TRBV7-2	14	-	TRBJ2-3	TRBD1	TGTGCCAGCAGCTTAGACAGGGGGCTGGATACGCAGTATTTT	CASSLDRGLDTQYF
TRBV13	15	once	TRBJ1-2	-	TGTGCCAGCAGCTCTCGGTATGCGGGGCCTTATGGCTACACCTTC	CASSSRYAGPYGYTF
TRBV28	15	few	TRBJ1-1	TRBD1	TGTGCCAGCAGCCTTACCCAGACAGGGGGAACTGAAGCTTTCTTT	CASSLTQTGGTEAFF
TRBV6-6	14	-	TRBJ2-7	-	TGTGCCAGCAGTTATCAGGGGCCAGCCTACGAGCAGTACTTC	CASSYQGPAYEQYF
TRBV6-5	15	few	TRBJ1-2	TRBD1	TGTGCCAGCAGTTACCGAGGGGCAGGGGGCTCCGGCTACACCTTC	CASSYRGAGGSGYTF
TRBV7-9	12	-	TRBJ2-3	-	TGTGCCAGCAGCCCCTCCCTCGATACGCAGTATTTT	CASSPSLDTQYF
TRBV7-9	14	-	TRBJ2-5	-	TGTGCCAGCAGCTTAGCCCAGGGTGGGGAGACCCAGTACTTC	CASSLAQGGETQYF
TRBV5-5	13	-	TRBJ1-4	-	TGTGCCAGCAGCTTGGGGTTCTACGAAAAACTGTTTTTT	CASSLGFYEKLFF
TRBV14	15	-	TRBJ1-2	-	TGTGCCAGCAGCCTCTACCACGGGGGTTACTATGGCTACACCTTC	CASSLYHGGYYGYTF
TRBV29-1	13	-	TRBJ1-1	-	TGCAGCACCATGACAGGTCGGAACACTGAAGCTTTCTTT	CSTMTGRNTEAFF
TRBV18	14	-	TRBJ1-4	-	TGTGCCAGCTCACCATTGTCTCAACGGGAAAAACTGTTTTTT	CASSPLSQREKLFF
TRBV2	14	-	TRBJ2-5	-	TGTGCCAGCAGTACTACGACAGGAACGGAGACCCAGTACTTC	CASSTTTGTETQYF
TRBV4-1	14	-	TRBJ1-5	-	TGCGCCAGCAGCCAAGATCAGGGGAATCAGCCCCAGCATTTT	CASSQDQGNQPQHF
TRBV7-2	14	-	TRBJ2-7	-	TGTGCCAGCAGCCAACCGGGACACTCCTACGAGCAGTACTTC	CASSQPGHSYEQYF
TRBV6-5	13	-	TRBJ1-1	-	TGTGCCAGCAGCCCGACAGAGAACACTGAAGCTTTCTTT	CASSPTENTEAFF
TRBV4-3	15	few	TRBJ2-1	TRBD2	TGCGCCAGCAGCCCCCGACTAGCGGAGCACAATGAGCAGTTCTTC	CASSPRLAEHNEQFF